Reported below is one TCR beta chain. The data were taken from a study of blood T cell repertoires in COVID-19. For the study at large: Donors in the United States, Italy and Spain gave samples during acute or convalescent COVID-19. PBMCs, B-cell-depleted T cells, or T cells provided the cDNA or gDNA that made up the material.

The germline V gene has CDR1 SQVTM and CDR2 ANQGSEA. Trimming removed 7 bases from V and 0 bases from J, with 10 bases in between. The CDR3 has 13 residues. Authors' data handling: Amplified reference gene primers provided the basis for estimating nucleated cell counts. The table came from immunoSEQ multiplex PCR; TCRdb's copy has only in-frame clones and leaves some out. Clone size and V and J calls were adopted from that table, with D and trimming inferred from the DNA. This table has hundreds of thousands of clones, roughly 89% appearing once. The chain combines TRBV29-1 with TRBJ2-1; D is unclear. The sequenced material came from peripheral blood. The receptor was isolated from a man aged 35-49 years with acute or convalescent COVID-19. The CDR3 bases are TGCAGCGGCTCCCAGGACTCCTACAATGAGCAGTTCTTC. Translated, it gives CSGSQDSYNEQFF.